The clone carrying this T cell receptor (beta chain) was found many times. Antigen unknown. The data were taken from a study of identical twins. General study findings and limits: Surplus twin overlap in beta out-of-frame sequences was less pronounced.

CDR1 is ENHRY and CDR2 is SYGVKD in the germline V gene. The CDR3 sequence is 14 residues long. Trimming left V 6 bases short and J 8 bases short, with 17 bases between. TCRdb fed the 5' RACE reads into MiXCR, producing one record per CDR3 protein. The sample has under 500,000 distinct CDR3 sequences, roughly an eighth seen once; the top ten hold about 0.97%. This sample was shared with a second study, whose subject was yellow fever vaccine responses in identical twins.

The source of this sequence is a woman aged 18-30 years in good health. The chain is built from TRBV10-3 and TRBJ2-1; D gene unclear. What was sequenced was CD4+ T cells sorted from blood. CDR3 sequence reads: CAIRGLRVGDEQFF. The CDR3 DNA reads TGTGCCATCAGAGGGCTTCGGGTTGGCGATGAGCAGTTCTTC.